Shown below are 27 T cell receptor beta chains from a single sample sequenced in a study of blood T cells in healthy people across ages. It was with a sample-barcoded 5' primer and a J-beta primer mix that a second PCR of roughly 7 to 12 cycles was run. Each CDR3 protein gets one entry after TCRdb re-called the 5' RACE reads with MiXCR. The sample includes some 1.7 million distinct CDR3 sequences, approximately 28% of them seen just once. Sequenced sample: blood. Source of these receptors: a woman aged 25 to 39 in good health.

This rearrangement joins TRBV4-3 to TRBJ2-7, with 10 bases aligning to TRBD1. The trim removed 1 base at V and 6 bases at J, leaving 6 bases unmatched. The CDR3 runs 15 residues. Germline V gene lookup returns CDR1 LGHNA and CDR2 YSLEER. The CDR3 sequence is CASSQGTGGLAEQYF. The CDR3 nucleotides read TGCGCCAGCAGCCAAGGGACAGGGGGGTTGGCCGAGCAGTACTTC.

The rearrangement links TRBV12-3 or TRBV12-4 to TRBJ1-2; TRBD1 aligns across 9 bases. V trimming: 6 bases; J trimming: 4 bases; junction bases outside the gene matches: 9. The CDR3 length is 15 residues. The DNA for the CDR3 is TGTGCCAGCAGCCCTGGACAGGGGACGGGCTATGGCTACACCTTC. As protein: CASSPGQGTGYGYTF.

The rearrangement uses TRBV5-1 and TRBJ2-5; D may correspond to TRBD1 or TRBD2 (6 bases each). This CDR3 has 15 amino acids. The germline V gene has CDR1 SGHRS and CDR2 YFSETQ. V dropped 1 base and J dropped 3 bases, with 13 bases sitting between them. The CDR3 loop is CASSLSWRGKETQYF. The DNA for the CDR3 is TGCGCCAGCAGCTTGTCTTGGAGGGGGAAAGAGACCCAGTACTTC.

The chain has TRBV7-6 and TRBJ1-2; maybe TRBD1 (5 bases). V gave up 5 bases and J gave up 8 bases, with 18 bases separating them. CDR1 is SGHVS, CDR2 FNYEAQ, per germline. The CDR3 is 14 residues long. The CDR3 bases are TGTGCCAGCAGCCCCGGGACCCACCCTGGCGGCTACACCTTC. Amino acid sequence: CASSPGTHPGGYTF.

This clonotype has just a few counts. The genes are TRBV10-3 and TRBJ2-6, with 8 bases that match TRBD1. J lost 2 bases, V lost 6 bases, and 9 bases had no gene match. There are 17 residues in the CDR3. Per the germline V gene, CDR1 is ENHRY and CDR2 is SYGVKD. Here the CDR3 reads CAIRAGTGVPGANVLTF. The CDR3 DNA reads TGTGCCATCAGAGCCGGGACAGGTGTACCTGGGGCCAACGTCCTGACTTTC.

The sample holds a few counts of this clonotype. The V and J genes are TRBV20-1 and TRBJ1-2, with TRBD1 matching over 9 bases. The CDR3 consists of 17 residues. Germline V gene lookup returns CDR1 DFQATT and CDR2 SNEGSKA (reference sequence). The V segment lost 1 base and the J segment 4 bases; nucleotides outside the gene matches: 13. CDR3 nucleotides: TGCAGTGCTAGAGTGACCATCGGGACAGGGTATCCCTATGGCTACACCTTC. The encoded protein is CSARVTIGTGYPYGYTF.

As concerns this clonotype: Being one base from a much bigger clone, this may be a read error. Here the CDR3 reads CASSLESKDTRYF. The CDR3 DNA reads TGCGCCAGCAGCTTGGAGTCGAAAGATACGCGGTATTTT. J is TRBJ2-3 and V is TRBV5-1; D uncertain. This CDR3 is 13 amino acids long. Germline V gene data show CDR1 as SGHRS and CDR2 as YFSETQ.

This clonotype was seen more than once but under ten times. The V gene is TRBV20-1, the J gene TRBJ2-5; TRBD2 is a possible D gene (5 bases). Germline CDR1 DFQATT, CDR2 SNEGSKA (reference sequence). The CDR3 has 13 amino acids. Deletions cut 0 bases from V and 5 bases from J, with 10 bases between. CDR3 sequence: CSARDGEQETQYF. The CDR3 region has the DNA TGCAGTGCTAGAGATGGGGAGCAGGAGACCCAGTACTTC.

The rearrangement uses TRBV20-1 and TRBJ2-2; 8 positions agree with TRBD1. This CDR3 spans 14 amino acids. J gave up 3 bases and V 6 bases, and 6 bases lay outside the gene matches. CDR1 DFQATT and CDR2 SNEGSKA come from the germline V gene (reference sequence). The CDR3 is CSARTGLDTGELFF. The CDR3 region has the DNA TGCAGTGCCCGGACAGGGTTAGACACCGGGGAGCTGTTTTTT.

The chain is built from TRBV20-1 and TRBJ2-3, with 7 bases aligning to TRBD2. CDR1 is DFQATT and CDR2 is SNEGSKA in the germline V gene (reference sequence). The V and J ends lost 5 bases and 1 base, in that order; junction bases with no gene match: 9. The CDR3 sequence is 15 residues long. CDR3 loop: CSAVGGYHRTDTQYF. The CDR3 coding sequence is TGCAGTGCTGTGGGGGGGTACCATCGCACAGATACGCAGTATTTT.

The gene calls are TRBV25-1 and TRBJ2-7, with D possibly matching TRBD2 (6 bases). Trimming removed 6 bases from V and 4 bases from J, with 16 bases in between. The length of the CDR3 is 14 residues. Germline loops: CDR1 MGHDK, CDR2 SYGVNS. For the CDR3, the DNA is TGTGCCAGCAGGGGGAATGGGGGGATTTACGAGCAGTACTTC. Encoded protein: CASRGNGGIYEQYF.

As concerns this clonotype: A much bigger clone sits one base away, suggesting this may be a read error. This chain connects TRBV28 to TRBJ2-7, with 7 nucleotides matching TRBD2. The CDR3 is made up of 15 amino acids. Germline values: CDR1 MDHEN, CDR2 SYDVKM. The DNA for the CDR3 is TGTGCCAGCAGTACATCCAAGGGGAGGGACTACGAGAAGTACTTC. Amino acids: CASSTSKGRDYEKYF.

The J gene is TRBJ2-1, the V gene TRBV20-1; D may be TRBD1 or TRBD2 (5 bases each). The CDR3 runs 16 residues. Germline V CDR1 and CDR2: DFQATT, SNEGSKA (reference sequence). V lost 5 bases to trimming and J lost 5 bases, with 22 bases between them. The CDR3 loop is CSARRDRRAYDNEQFF. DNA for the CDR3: TGCAGTGCTCGCCGGGACCGAAGGGCTTATGACAATGAGCAGTTCTTC.

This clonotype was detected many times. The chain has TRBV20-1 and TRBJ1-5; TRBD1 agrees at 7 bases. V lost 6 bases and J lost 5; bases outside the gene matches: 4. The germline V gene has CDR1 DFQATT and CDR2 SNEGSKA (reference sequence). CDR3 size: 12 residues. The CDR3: CSALTGDQPQHF. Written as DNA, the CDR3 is TGCAGTGCGCTTACAGGGGATCAGCCCCAGCATTTT.

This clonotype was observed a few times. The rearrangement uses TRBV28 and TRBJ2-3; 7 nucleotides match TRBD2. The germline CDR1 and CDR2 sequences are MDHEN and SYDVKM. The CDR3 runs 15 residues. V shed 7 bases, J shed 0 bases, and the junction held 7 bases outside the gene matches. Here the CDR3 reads CASNLSGGSTDTQYF. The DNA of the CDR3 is TGTGCCAGCAATCTTTCCGGGGGGAGCACAGATACGCAGTATTTT.

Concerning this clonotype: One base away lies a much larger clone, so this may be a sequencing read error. CDR3 DNA sequence: TGTGCCAGCAGCTTAGTCGAGGGATCGGCTGGCTACACCTTC. Residues: CASSLVEGSAGYTF. This chain joins TRBV7-6 and TRBJ1-2; D call uncertain. Trimming pared 1 base from V and 7 bases from J, leaving 13 bases between. CDR3 length: 14 residues. Germline-derived CDR1 and CDR2 are SGHVS and FNYEAQ.

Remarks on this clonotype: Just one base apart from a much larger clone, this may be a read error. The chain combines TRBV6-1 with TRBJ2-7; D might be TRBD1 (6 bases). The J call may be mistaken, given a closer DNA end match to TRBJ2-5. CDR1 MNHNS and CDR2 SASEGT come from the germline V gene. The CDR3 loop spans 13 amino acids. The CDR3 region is CTSSTGQEETQYF. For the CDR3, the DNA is TGTACCAGCAGTACGGGACAAGAAGAGACCCAGTACTTC.

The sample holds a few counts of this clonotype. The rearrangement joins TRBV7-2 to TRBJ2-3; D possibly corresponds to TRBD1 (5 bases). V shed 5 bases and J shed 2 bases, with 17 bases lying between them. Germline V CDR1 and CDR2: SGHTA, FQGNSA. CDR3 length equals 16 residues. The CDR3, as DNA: TGTGCCAGCAGCCCAAGAAGGGGAAGGACCACAGATACGCAGTATTTT. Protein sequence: CASSPRRGRTTDTQYF.

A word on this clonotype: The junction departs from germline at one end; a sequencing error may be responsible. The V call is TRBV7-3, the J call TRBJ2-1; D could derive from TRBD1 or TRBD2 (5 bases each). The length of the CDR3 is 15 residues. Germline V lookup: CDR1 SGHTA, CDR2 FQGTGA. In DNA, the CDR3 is TGTGCCAGCAACTTAGTCCTGCCGGGGCACAATGAGCAGTTCTTC. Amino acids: CASNLVLPGHNEQFF.

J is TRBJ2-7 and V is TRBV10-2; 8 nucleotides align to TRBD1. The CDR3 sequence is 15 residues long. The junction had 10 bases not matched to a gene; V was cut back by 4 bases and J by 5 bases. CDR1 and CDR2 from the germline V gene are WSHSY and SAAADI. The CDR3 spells CASSGRDRTCDEQYF. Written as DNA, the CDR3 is TGCGCCAGCAGTGGCCGGGACAGGACTTGCGACGAGCAGTACTTC.

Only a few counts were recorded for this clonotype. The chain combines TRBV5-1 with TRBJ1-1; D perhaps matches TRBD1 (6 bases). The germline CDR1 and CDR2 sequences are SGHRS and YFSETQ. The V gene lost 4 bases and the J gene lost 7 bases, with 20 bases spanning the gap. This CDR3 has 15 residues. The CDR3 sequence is CASSPLDRPGGEAFF. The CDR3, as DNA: TGCGCCAGCAGCCCACTGGACAGACCCGGGGGTGAAGCTTTCTTT. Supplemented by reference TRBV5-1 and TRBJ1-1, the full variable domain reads KAGVTQTPRYLIKTRGQQVTLSCSPISGHRSVSWYQQTPGQGLQFLFEYFSETQRNKGNFPGRFSGRQFSNSRSEMNVSTLELGDSALYLCASSPLDRPGGEAFFGQGTRLTVV.

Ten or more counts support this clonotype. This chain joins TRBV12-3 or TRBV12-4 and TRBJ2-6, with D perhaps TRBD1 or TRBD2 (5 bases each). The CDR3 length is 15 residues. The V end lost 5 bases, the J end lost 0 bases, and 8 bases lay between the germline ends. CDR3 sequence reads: CASSRDGSGANVLTF. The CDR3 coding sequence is TGTGCCAGCAGTCGGGACGGCTCTGGGGCCAACGTCCTGACTTTC.

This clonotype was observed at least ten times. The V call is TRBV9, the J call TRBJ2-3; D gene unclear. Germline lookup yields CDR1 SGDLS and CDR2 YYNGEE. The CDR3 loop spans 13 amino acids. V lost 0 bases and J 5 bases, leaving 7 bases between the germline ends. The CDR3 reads CASSVVALDTQYF. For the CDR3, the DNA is TGTGCCAGCAGCGTAGTGGCGTTAGATACGCAGTATTTT.

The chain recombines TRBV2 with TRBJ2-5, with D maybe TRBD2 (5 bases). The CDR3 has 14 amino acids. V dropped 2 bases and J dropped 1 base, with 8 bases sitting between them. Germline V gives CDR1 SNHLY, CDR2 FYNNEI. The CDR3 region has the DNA TGTGCCAGCAGTGAAAGCGGATTCCAAGAGACCCAGTACTTC. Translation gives CASSESGFQETQYF.

CDR3 region: CASSSRGDRATDTQYF. CDR3 in DNA: TGTGCCAGCAGCTCAAGAGGGGACAGGGCCACAGATACGCAGTATTTT. The J gene is TRBJ2-3, the V gene TRBV7-8; 9 bases line up with TRBD1. The CDR3 has 16 amino acids. Germline CDR1 SGHVS, CDR2 FQNEAQ. The ends lost 4 bases at V and 2 bases at J; junction bases unmatched: 7.

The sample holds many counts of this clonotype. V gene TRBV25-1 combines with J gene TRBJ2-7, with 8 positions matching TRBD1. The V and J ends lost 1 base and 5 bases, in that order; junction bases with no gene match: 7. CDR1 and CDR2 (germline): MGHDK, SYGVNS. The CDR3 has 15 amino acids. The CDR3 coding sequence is TGTGCCAGCAGTGAATCCGGACAGGGATCCCACGAGCAGTACTTC. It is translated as CASSESGQGSHEQYF.

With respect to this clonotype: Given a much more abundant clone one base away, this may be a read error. CDR3 in amino acids: CTSSLQGINYGYTF. The CDR3 region has the DNA TGTACCAGCAGTTTACAGGGGATTAACTATGGCTACACCTTC. The chain recombines TRBV12-3 or TRBV12-4 with TRBJ1-2; TRBD1 aligns across 7 bases. This CDR3 has 14 residues.